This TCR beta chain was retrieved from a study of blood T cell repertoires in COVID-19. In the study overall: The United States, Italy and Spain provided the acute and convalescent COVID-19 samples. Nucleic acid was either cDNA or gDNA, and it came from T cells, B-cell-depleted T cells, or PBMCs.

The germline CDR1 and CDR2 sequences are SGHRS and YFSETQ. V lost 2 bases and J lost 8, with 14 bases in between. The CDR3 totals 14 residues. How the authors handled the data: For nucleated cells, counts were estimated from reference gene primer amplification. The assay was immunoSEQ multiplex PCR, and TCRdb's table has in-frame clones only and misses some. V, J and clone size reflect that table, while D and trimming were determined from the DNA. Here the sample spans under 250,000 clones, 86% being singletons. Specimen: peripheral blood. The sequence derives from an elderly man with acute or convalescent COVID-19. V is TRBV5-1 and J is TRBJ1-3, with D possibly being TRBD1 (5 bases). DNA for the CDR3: TGCGCCAGCAGCTTTCAAGGGGCACGGGACACCATATATTTT. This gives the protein CASSFQGARDTIYF.